This T cell receptor beta chain stems from a study of T cells in Graves' hyperthyroidism and ophthalmopathy. Study results and limitations: Ophthalmopathy was separated from stable hyperthyroidism by a 13 V-J model.

V gave up 2 bases and J gave up 4 bases, with 12 bases separating them. Germline V gene data show CDR1 as GTSNPN and CDR2 as SVGIG (reference sequence). The CDR3 consists of 14 residues. Ten or more counts support this clonotype. The target antigen is unknown. RNA transcripts were the template for amplifying TCR beta CDR3 regions. First-round RT-PCR of the TCR CDR3 relied on the HTBI primer set. TCRdb used MiXCR to reprocess the multiplex PCR reads, holding one entry per CDR3 protein. This table has hundreds of thousands of distinct CDR3 sequences, 24% appearing once. The chain employs TRBV30 and TRBJ1-3; maybe TRBD1 (6 bases). Input material: blood. The sequence derives from a woman aged 30 to 39 with Graves' ophthalmopathy. The CDR3 here is CAWSRGVGGNTIYF. Written as DNA, the CDR3 is TGTGCCTGGAGTAGGGGGGTGGGCGGAAACACCATATATTTT.